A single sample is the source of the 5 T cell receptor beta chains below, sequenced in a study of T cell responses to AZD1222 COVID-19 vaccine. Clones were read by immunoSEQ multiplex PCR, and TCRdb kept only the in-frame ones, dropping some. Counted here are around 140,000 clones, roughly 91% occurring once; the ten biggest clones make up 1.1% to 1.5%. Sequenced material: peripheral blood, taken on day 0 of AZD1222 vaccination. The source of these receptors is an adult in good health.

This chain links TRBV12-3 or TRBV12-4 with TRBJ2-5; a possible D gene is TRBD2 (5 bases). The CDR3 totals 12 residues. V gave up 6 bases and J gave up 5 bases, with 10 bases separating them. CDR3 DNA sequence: TGTGCCAGCAGCGAGACGGGGGAGACCCAGTACTTC. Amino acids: CASSETGETQYF.

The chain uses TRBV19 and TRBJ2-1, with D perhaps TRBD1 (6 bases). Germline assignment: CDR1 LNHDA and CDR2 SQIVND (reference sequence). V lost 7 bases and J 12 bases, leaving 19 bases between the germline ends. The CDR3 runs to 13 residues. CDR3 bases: TGTGCCAGTACCACAACAGGGATACATACGCAGTTCTTC. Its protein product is CASTTTGIHTQFF.

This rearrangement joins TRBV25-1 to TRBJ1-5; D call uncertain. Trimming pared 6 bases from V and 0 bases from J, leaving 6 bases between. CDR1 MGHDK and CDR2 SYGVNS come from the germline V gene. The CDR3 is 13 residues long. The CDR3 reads CASRGNSNQPQHF. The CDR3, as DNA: TGTGCCAGCAGGGGTAATAGCAATCAGCCCCAGCATTTT.

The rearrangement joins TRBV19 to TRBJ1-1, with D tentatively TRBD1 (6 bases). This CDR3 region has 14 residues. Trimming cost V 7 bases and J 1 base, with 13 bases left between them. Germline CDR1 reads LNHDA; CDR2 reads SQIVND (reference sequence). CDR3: CASTGNRENTEAFF. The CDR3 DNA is TGTGCCAGTACCGGAAACAGGGAGAACACTGAAGCTTTCTTT.

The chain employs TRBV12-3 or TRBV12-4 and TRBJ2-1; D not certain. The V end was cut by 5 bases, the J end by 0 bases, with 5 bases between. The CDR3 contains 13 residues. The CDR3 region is CASSQLSYNEQFF. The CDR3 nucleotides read TGTGCCAGCAGTCAGCTCTCCTACAATGAGCAGTTCTTC.